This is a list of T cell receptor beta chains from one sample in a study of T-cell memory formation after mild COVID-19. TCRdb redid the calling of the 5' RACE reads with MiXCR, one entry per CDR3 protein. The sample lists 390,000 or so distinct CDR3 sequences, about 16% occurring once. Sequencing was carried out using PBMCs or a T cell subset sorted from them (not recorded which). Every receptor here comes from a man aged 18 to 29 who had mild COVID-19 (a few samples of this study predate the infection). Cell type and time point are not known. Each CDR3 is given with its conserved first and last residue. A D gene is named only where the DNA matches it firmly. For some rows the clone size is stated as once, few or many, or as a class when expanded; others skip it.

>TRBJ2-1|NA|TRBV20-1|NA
CSAIGGRGVFNEQFF
TGCAGTGCTATTGGCGGCAGGGGGGTTTTCAATGAGCAGTTCTTC
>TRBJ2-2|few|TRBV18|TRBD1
CASSAGQGTTGELFF
TGTGCCAGCTCGGCGGGACAGGGGACCACCGGGGAGCTGTTTTTT
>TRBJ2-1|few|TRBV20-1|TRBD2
CSGRWSGASYNEQFF
TGCAGTGGGAGGTGGAGCGGGGCCTCCTACAATGAGCAGTTCTTC
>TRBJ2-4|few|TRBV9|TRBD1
CASSDQTGGKNIQYF
TGTGCCAGCAGCGACCAAACAGGGGGCAAAAACATTCAGTACTTC
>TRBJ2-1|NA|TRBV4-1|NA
CASSHTGKGSYNEQFF
TGCGCCAGCAGCCATACGGGTAAGGGTTCCTACAATGAGCAGTTCTTC
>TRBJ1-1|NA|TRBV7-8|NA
CASSLAAGYTEAFF
TGTGCCAGCAGCTTAGCAGCAGGATACACTGAAGCTTTCTTT
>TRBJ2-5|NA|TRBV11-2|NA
CASSWGSKETQYF
TGTGCCAGCAGCTGGGGGTCTAAAGAGACCCAGTACTTC
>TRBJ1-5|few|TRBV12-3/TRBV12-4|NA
CATTTPGDHQPQHF
TGTGCCACCACGACCCCCGGGGACCATCAGCCCCAGCATTTT
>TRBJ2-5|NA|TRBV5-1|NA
CASSASTGETQYF
TGCGCCAGCAGCGCCTCAACGGGAGAGACCCAGTACTTC
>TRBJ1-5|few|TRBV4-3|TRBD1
CASSHQTGHDQPQHF
TGCGCCAGCAGCCACCAGACAGGGCATGATCAGCCCCAGCATTTT
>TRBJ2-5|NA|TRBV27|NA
CASSLYGGLETQYF
TGTGCCAGCAGTTTGTACGGCGGGCTGGAGACCCAGTACTTC
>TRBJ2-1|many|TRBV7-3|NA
CASSLYSRGNEQFF
TGTGCCAGCAGCTTATATTCCAGGGGAAATGAGCAGTTCTTC
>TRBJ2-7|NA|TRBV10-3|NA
CAISRAAGKYEQYF
TGTGCCATCAGTCGGGCTGCCGGGAAATACGAGCAGTACTTC
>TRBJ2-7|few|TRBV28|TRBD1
CASSLPGQGSFYEQYF
TGTGCCAGCAGTCTCCCCGGACAGGGCTCTTTTTACGAGCAGTACTTC
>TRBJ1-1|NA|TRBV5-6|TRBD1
CATGTGTTEAFF
TGTGCCACCGGGACAGGGACCACTGAAGCTTTCTTT
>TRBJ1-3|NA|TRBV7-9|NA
CASSLKVRVVSGNTIYF
TGTGCCAGCAGCTTAAAGGTCCGGGTTGTCTCTGGAAACACCATATATTTT
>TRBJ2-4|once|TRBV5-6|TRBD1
CASSSGQGENIQYF
TGTGCCAGCAGCTCGGGACAGGGGGAAAACATTCAGTACTTC
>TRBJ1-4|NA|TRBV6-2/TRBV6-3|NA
CASSSGVWGGEKLFF
TGTGCCAGCAGTTCCGGAGTTTGGGGTGGAGAAAAACTGTTTTTT
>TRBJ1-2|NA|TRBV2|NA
CASSERLGYGYTF
TGTGCCAGCAGTGAAAGGCTGGGCTATGGCTACACCTTC
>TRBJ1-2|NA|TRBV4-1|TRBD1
CASSQGAGGVYGYTF
TGCGCCAGCAGCCAAGGAGCAGGGGGCGTCTATGGCTACACCTTC
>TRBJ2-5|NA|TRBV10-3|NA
CAISRANQETQYF
TGTGCCATTTCAAGAGCCAACCAAGAGACCCAGTACTTC
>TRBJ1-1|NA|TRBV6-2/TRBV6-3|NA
CASSSRDWSVMNTEAFF
TGTGCCAGCAGTTCCAGGGACTGGAGCGTCATGAACACTGAAGCTTTCTTT
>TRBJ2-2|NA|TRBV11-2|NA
CASSPTGLMAGELFF
TGTGCCAGCAGCCCAACAGGGTTAATGGCCGGGGAGCTGTTTTTT
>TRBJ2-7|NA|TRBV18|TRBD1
CASSPISTGAGEQYF
TGTGCCAGCTCACCAATATCCACAGGGGCTGGCGAGCAGTACTTC
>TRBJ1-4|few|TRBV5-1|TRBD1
CASSPDRGDEKLFF
TGCGCCAGCAGCCCAGACAGGGGGGACGAAAAACTGTTTTTT
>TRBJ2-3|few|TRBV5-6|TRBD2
CASSLDVGGRGDF
TGTGCCAGCAGCTTAGACGTTGGCGGCCGGGGGGATTTT
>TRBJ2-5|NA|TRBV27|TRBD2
CASSPLGLGGTQYF
TGTGCCAGCAGTCCACTGGGACTAGGTGGGACCCAGTACTTC
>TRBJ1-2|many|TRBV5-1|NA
CASSGLRDGYGYTF
TGCGCCAGCAGCGGGCTTCGGGACGGCTATGGCTACACCTTC
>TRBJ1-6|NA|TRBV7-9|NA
CASSPSTGDNSPLHF
TGTGCCAGCAGCCCGTCGACAGGTGACAATTCACCCCTCCACTTT
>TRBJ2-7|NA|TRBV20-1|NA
CSAEHPGHFYEQYF
TGCAGTGCGGAACATCCGGGACATTTCTACGAGCAGTACTTC
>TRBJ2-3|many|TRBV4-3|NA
CASSQVGGFASTDTQYF
TGCGCCAGCAGCCAAGTCGGCGGGTTCGCTAGCACAGATACGCAGTATTTT
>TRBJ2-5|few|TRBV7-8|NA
CASSLGWFSGLGETQYF
TGTGCCAGCAGCTTAGGGTGGTTTTCAGGATTAGGGGAGACCCAGTACTTC
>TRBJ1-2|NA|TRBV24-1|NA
CATSDAHYGYTF
TGTGCCACCAGTGATGCTCACTATGGCTACACCTTC
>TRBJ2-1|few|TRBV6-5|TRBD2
CASSYSRPRGGPLDEQFF
TGTGCCAGCAGTTACTCACGGCCGCGGGGGGGCCCTCTGGATGAGCAGTTCTTC
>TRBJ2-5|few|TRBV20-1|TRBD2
CSAPAGGLGETQYF
TGCAGTGCGCCAGCGGGGGGACTGGGGGAGACCCAGTACTTC
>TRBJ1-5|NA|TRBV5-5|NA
CASSSLVGGPQHF
TGTGCCAGCAGCTCCCTAGTGGGGGGGCCCCAGCATTTT
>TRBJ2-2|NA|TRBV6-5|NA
CASSYLGPVELFF
TGTGCCAGCAGTTACCTAGGTCCCGTGGAGCTGTTTTTT
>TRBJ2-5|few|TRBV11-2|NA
CATTPGGPQETQYF
TGTGCCACCACTCCCGGCGGCCCCCAAGAGACCCAGTACTTC
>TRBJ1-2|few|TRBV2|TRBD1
CASSAGTAMGYTF
TGTGCCAGCAGCGCTGGGACAGCTATGGGCTACACCTTC
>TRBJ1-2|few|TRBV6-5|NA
CASSLNRDLAHGYTF
TGTGCCAGCTCCTTGAACAGGGATCTGGCACATGGCTACACCTTC
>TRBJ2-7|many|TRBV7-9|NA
CASSLPYHEQYF
TGTGCCAGCAGCTTACCATACCACGAGCAGTACTTC
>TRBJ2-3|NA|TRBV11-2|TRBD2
CASSHSGVTDTQYF
TGTGCCAGCAGCCATAGCGGGGTAACAGATACGCAGTATTTT
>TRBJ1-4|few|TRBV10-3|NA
CAISDWAANEKLFF
TGTGCCATCAGTGATTGGGCAGCTAATGAAAAACTGTTTTTT
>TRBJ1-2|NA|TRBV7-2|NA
CASSLGGSRGYTF
TGTGCCAGCAGCTTAGGAGGCAGCAGGGGCTACACCTTC
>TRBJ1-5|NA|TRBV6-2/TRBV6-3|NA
CASSYSNRDQPQHF
TGTGCCAGCAGTTACTCGAACAGGGATCAGCCCCAGCATTTT
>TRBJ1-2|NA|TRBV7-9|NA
CASSPGGSTYYGYTF
TGTGCCAGCAGCCCGGGGGGCTCCACTTACTATGGCTACACCTTC
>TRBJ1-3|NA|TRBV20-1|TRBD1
CSAGNSGTGRNTIYF
TGCAGTGCTGGAAATTCCGGGACAGGGAGGAACACCATATATTTT
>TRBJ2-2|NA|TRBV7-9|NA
CASSLSGPRATGELFF
TGTGCCAGCAGCCTAAGCGGGCCTCGGGCCACCGGGGAGCTGTTTTTT
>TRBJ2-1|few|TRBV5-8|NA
CASSRMGNEQFF
TGTGCCAGCAGCCGGATGGGCAATGAGCAGTTCTTC